Listed here is a single TCR delta chain. The protein held in TCRdb is that of a much larger clone and does not match this DNA's translation at residues 6 and 11, likely because of a read error; the protein shown is translated from the DNA. The data were obtained in a study of gamma-delta T cells after stem cell transplantation. TCRdb re-analyzed the RT-PCR reads via CATT. This sample yields around 16,000 delta-chain clones, of which approximately 8.5% are seen a single time; approximately 60% belongs to the top ten. V gave up 0 bases and J gave up 1 base; unmatched junction bases: 20. The CDR3 runs to 21 residues. CDR1 and CDR2 from the germline V gene are GEAIGNYY and EKD.

The TCR was taken from a human donor. It is not recorded whose cells these are; they may come from a transplant donor. The chain employs TRDV2 and TRDJ1; the match to TRDD3 covers 9 bases. The specimen sequenced was gamma-delta T cells. The CDR3 coding sequence is TGTGCCTGTGACACCATTGAGTCCAACCGGCTTACTGGGGGACTCACCGATAAACTCATCTTT. It translates to CACDTIESNRLTGGLTDKLIF.